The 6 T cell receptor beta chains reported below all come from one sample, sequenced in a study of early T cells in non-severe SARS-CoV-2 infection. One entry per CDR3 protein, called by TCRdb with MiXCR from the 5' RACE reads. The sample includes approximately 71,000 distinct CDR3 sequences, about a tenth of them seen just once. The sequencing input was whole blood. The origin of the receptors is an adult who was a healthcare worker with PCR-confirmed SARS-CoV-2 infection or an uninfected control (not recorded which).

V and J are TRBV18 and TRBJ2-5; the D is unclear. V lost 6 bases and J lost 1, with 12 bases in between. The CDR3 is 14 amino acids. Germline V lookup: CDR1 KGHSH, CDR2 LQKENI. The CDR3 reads CASSAYDLQETQYF. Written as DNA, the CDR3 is TGTGCCAGCTCGGCCTATGACCTCCAAGAGACCCAGTACTTC.

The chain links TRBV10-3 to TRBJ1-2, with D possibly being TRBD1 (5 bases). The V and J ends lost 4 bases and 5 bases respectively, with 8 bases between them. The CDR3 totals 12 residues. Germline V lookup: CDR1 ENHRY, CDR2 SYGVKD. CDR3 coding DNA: TGTGCCATCAGTGGACAGCGTTATGGCTACACCTTC. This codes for CAISGQRYGYTF.

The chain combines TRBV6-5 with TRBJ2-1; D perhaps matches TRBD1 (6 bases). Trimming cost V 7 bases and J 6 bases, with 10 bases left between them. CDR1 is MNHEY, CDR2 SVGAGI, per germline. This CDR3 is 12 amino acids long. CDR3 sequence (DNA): TGTGCCAGCAATATACAGGGCAATGAGCAGTTCTTC. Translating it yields CASNIQGNEQFF.

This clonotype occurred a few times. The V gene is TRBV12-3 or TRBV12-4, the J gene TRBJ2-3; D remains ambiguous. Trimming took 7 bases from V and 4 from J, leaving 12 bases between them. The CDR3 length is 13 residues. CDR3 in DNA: TGTGCCAGCACTGGGGATTCCGCAGATACGCAGTATTTT. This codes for CASTGDSADTQYF.

The CDR3 region has the DNA TGTGCCAGCTCACCACGTTCCGTTCCCAATCAGCCCCAGCATTTT. This gives the protein CASSPRSVPNQPQHF. The chain uses TRBV18 and TRBJ1-5, with D hard to call. This CDR3 comprises 15 residues. Trimming removed 1 base at V and 3 bases at J, with 10 bases between. The germline V gene encodes CDR1 KGHSH and CDR2 LQKENI.

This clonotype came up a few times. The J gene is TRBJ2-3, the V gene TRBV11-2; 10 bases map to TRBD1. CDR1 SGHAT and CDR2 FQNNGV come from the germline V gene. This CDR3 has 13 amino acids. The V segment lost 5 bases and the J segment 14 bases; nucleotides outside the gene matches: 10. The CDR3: CASSPYTGQGSYF. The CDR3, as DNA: TGTGCCAGCAGCCCATATACGGGACAGGGGTCGTATTTT.